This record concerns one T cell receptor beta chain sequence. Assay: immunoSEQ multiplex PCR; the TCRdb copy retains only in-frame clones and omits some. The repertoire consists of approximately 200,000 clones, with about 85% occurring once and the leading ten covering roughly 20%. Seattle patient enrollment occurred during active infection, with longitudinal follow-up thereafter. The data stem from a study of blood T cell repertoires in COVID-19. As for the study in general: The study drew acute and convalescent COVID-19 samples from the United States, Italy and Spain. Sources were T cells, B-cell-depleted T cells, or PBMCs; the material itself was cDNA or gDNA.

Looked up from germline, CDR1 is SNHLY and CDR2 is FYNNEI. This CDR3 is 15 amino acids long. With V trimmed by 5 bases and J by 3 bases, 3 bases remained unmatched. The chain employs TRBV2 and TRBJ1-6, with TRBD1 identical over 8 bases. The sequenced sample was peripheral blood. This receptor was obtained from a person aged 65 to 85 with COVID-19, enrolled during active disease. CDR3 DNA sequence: TGTGCCAGCAGTCAGGGGGCTTTCTATAATTCACCCCTCCACTTT. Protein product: CASSQGAFYNSPLHF.